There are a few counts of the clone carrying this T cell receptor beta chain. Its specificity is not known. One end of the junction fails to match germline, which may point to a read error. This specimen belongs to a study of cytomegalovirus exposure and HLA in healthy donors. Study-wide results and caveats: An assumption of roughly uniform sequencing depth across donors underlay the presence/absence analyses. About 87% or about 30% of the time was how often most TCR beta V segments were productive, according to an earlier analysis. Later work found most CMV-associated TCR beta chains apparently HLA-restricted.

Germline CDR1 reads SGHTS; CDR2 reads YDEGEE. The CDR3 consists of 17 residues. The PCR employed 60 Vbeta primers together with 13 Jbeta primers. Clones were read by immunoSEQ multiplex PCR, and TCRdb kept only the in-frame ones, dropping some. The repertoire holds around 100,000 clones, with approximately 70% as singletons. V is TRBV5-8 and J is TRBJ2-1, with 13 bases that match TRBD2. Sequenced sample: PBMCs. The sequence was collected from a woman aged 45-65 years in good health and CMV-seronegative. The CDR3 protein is CASSYTRQTSGGLERFF. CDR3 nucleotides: TGTGCCAGCAGCTACACCCGCCAGACTAGCGGGGGGCTAGAGCGGTTCTTC.